This T cell receptor (beta chain) was retrieved from a study of shared clonotypes between healthy human individuals. The wider study: Donors had three CD4 naive, three CD4 memory, two CD8 naive and one CD8 memory plate apiece. Findings and caveats of the study: In contrast to clonotypes shared by all four donors, non-shared clonotypes had lower generation probabilities. Sampling included only blood; tissue repertoires likely differ. Some naive CD4 clonotypes, roughly 4.7%, turned up in common across several donors.

About this clone itself: Its cognate antigen is unknown.

This CDR3 is built from 14 residues. V dropped 3 bases and J dropped 1 base, with 8 bases sitting between them. Germline CDR1 is MGHRA and CDR2 is YSYEKL. Measured with immunoSEQ multiplex PCR; TCRdb has only the in-frame clones, and not every one. There are about 1,500,000 clones in the sample; roughly 95% occur only once, and about 1.2% lies in the top ten. The receptor's source is a man younger than 40 in good health. This chain joins TRBV4-1 and TRBJ2-3; D is ambiguous. Material for sequencing was naive CD4+ T cells sorted from blood. Sample subset: CD45RA+ positively selected. This CDR3 reads CASSHAHGTDTQYF. In DNA, the CDR3 is TGCGCCAGCAGCCATGCCCATGGCACAGATACGCAGTATTTT.